This record concerns one T cell receptor beta chain sequence. Its specificity is unknown. This sample was included in a study of cytomegalovirus exposure and HLA in healthy donors. CDR3 length: 14 residues. Germline CDR1 is SEHNR and CDR2 is FQNEAQ (reference sequence). Trimming removed 4 bases from V and 0 bases from J, with 10 bases in between. Findings of the study overall: Relative to the roughly 690-donor mean, N-insertions were reportedly fewer in an Asian-associated ancestry cluster in a later analysis. In a later analysis, V- and J-gene trimming of beta chains associated with a DCLRE1C missense variant, replicated independently.

The PCR contained 60 Vbeta and 13 Jbeta primers. TCRdb's table, derived via immunoSEQ multiplex PCR, lists solely in-frame clones and lacks some. The table records roughly 150,000 clones, roughly four fifths of them present only once. All donors participated as healthy donors of bone marrow. Sequenced input: PBMCs. The sequence was obtained from a man under 40 in good health and CMV-seropositive. The chain joins TRBV7-9 to TRBJ2-7, with D uncertain. The CDR3 bases are TGTGCCAGCAGCTCCGTGGGCAGCTCCTACGAGCAGTACTTC. It yields the protein CASSSVGSSYEQYF.